This T cell receptor (beta chain) is from a study of CD8+CD57+ T cells in acquired aplastic anemia. Study summary: Average DNA yield from sorted CD4+ and CD8+ cells was approximately 3 ug.

All patients picked for sequencing had shown, by flow cytometry, an expansion of CD8+CD57+ cells. The CDR3 sequence is 13 residues long. Genomic DNA templated the TCR beta VDJ and CDR3 profiling. TCRdb reprocessed the reads via MiXCR and lists one record per CDR3 protein. Counted here are about 54,000 distinct CDR3 sequences, approximately 50% occurring once; the ten biggest clones make up around 17%. This clonotype was seen only a few times. Its antigen is currently unknown. A much bigger clone sits one base away, suggesting this may be a read error. General observations from the study: Significant differences in CD8+ Simpson's diversity were not observed between patients and controls.

The chain links TRBV12-3 or TRBV12-4 to TRBJ2-5; D is possibly TRBD2 (6 bases). The sequencing input was sorted CD4+, CD8+, or CD8+CD57+ T cells (not recorded which) from PBMCs. This TCR came from a human donor with aplastic anemia. The CDR3 loop reads CGSSPTGEETQYF. The CDR3 coding sequence is TGTGGCAGCAGCCCAACGGGGGAAGAGACCCAGTACTTC.